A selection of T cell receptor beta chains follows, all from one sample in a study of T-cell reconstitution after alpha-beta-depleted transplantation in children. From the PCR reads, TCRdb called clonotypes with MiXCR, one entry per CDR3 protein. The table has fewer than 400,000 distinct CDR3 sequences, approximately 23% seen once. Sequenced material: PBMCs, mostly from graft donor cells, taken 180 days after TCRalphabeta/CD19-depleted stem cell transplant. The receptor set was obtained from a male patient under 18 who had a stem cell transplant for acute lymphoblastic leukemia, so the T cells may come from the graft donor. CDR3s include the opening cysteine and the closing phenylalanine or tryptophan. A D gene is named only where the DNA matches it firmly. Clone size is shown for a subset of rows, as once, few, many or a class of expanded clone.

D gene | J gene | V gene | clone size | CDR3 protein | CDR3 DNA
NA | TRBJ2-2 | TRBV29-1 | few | CSVRVLRIQGNTGELFF | TGCAGCGTTCGCGTATTAAGAATACAGGGGAACACCGGGGAGCTGTTTTTT
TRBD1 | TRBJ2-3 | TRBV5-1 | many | CASSLALNRGRSTDTQYF | TGCGCCAGCAGCTTGGCCCTTAACAGGGGGCGCAGCACAGATACGCAGTATTTT
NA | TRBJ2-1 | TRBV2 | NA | CASRVLAEKYNEQFF | TGTGCCAGCAGGGTACTAGCTGAGAAATACAATGAGCAGTTCTTC
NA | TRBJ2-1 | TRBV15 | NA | CATSRRDEQFF | TGTGCCACCAGCCGGAGAGATGAGCAGTTCTTC
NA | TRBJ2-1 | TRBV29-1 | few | CSVGSGDEQFF | TGCAGCGTGGGATCAGGGGATGAGCAGTTCTTC
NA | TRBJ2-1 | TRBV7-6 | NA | CASHGLGPWGSYNEQFF | TGTGCCAGTCACGGACTGGGGCCCTGGGGCTCCTACAATGAGCAGTTCTTC
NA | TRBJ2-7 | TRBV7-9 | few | CASSSLPSYEQYF | TGTGCCAGCAGCTCACTTCCCTCCTACGAGCAGTACTTC
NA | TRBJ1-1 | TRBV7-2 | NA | CASSPRGGRWFVTEAFF | TGTGCCAGCAGCCCCCGCGGGGGGCGTTGGTTCGTCACTGAAGCTTTCTTT
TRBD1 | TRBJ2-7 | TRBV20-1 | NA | CSAYWTGTYEQYF | TGCAGTGCTTACTGGACAGGGACCTACGAGCAGTACTTC
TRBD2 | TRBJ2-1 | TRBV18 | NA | CASSNKGLAHNEQFF | TGTGCCAGCTCGAACAAGGGACTAGCGCACAATGAGCAGTTCTTC
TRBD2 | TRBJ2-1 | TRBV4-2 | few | CASSPTSGRTGEQFF | TGTGCCAGCAGCCCAACTAGCGGGAGAACCGGTGAGCAGTTCTTC
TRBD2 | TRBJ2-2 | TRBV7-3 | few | CASSLLGPWTSGNTGELFF | TGTGCCAGCAGCTTACTTGGTCCGTGGACTAGCGGGAACACCGGGGAGCTGTTTTTT
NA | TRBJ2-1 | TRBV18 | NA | CASSPHQSGNEQFF | TGTGCCAGCTCACCACACCAGAGCGGGAATGAGCAGTTCTTC
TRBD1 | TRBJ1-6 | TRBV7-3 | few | CASSRTGGNSPLHF | TGTGCCAGCAGCCGAACAGGGGGGAATTCACCCCTCCACTTT
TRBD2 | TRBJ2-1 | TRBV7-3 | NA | CASSLVGGEPYYNEQFF | TGTGCCAGCAGCTTAGTGGGAGGGGAGCCCTATTACAATGAGCAGTTCTTC
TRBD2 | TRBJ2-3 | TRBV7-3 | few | CASSLTSTSGLWDTQYF | TGTGCCAGCAGCTTAACGTCCACTAGCGGTCTGTGGGATACGCAGTATTTT
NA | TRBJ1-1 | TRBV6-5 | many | CASSYNRNTEAFF | TGTGCCAGCAGTTACAACAGGAACACTGAAGCTTTCTTT
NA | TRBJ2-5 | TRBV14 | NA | CASSPRRIQETQYF | TGTGCCAGCAGCCCCCGACGGATCCAAGAGACCCAGTACTTC
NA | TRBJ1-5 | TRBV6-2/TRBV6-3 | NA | CASSPRTQNSNQPQHF | TGTGCCAGCAGTCCCCGAACCCAAAATAGCAATCAGCCCCAGCATTTT
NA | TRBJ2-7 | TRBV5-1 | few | CASSLDVFYEQYF | TGCGCCAGCAGCTTGGATGTGTTCTACGAGCAGTACTTC
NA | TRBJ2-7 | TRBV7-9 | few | CASSYIGDSYEQYF | TGTGCCAGCAGTTACATCGGGGACTCCTACGAGCAGTACTTC
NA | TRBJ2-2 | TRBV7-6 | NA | CASSLAVRGYTGELFF | TGTGCCAGCAGCTTAGCGGTTCGGGGGTACACCGGGGAGCTGTTTTTT
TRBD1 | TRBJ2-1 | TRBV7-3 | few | CASSRDRGSEQFF | TGTGCCAGCAGCCGAGACAGGGGAAGTGAGCAGTTCTTC
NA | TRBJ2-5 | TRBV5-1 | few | CASSLESGPQETQYF | TGCGCCAGCAGCTTGGAGAGCGGCCCCCAAGAGACCCAGTACTTC
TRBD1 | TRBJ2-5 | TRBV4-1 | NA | CASRAPGQGTETQYF | TGCGCCAGCCGGGCTCCGGGACAGGGGACCGAGACCCAGTACTTC
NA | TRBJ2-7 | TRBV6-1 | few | CASSPGRWTYEQYF | TGTGCCAGCAGTCCTGGACGGTGGACCTACGAGCAGTACTTC
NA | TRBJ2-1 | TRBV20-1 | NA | CSASVPQTKRAYNEQFF | TGCAGTGCTAGTGTTCCACAGACTAAGCGCGCGTACAATGAGCAGTTCTTC
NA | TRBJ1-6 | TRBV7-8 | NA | CASSLRAAYNSPLHF | TGTGCCAGCAGCTTAAGGGCAGCTTATAATTCACCCCTCCACTTT
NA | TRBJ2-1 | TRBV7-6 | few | CASSRDDTYNEQFF | TGTGCCAGCAGCCGCGATGACACGTACAATGAGCAGTTCTTC
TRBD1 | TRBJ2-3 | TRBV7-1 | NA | CASSSSRDRGPRADTQYF | TGTGCCAGCAGCTCGAGCCGGGACAGGGGACCCAGGGCAGATACGCAGTATTTT
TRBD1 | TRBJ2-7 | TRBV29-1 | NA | CSVATGASYEQYF | TGCAGCGTTGCGACAGGGGCCTCCTACGAGCAGTACTTC
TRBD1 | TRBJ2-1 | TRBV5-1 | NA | CASSGTGTGSNEQFF | TGCGCCAGCAGCGGAACCGGGACAGGGAGCAATGAGCAGTTCTTC
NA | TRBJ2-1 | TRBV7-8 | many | CASSPGTNNEQFF | TGTGCCAGCAGCCCAGGGACAAACAATGAGCAGTTCTTC
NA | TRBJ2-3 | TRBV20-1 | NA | CSARGPGNTDTQYF | TGCAGTGCTAGAGGGCCAGGAAACACAGATACGCAGTATTTT
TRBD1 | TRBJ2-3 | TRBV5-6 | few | CASSYGGQGSTDTQYF | TGTGCCAGCAGCTACGGTGGACAGGGGAGCACAGATACGCAGTATTTT